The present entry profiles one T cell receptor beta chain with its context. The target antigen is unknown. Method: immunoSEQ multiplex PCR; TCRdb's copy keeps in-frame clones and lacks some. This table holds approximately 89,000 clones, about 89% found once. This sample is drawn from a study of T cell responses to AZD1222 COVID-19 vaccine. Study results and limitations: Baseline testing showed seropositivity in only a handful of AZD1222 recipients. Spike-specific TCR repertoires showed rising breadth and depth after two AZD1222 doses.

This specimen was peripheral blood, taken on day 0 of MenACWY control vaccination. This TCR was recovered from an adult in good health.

The CDR3, as DNA: TGTGCCTGGAGCGGCCGAAGGGAAAAACTGTTTTTT. It is translated as CAWSGRREKLFF. The V and J genes are TRBV30 and TRBJ1-4; no reliable D call. The germline V gene has CDR1 GTSNPN and CDR2 SVGIG (reference sequence). Trimming took off 3 bases at V and 8 bases at J, with 10 bases between the two ends. This CDR3 region has 12 residues.